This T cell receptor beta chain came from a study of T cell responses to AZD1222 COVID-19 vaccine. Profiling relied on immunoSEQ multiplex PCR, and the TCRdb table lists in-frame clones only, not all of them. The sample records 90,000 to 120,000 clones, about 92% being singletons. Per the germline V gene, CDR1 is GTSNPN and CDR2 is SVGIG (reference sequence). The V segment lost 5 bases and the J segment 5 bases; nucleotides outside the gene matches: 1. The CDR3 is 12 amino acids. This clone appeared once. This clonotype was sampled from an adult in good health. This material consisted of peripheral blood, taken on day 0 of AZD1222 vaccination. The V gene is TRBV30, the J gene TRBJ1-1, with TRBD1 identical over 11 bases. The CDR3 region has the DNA TGTGCCTGGGGGGACAGGGGGACTGAAGCTTTCTTT. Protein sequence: CAWGDRGTEAFF.